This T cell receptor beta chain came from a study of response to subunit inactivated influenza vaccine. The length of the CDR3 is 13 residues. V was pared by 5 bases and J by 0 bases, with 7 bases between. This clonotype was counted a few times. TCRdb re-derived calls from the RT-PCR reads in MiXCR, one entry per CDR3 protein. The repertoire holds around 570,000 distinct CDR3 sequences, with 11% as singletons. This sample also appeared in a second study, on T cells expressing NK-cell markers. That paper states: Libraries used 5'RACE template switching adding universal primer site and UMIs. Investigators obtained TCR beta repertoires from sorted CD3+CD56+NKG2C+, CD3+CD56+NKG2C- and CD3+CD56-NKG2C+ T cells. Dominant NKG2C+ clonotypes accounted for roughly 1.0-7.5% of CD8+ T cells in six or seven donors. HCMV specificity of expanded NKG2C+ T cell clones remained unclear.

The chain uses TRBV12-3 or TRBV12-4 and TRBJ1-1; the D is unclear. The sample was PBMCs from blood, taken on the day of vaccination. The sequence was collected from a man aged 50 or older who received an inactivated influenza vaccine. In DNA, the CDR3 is TGTGCCAGCAGTGAAGTGATGAACACTGAAGCTTTCTTT. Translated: CASSEVMNTEAFF.